This section outlines one T cell receptor beta chain sequence together with its context. Clones were sequenced by immunoSEQ multiplex PCR, and TCRdb holds only the in-frame ones, with some missing. The table records tens of thousands of clones, 95% to 98% of them present only once. This sample was included in a study of technical replicates of blood from several donors. V lost 8 bases to trimming and J lost 4 bases, with 9 bases between them. CDR1 and CDR2 (germline): SGHAT, FQNNGV. The CDR3 totals 11 residues. This TCR came from a human donor in good health. Sample: T cells isolated from PBMCs. V is TRBV11-2 and J is TRBJ2-7, with D possibly being TRBD2 (6 bases). The CDR3 DNA is TGTGCCAGCGCGAGCGGGTACGAGCAGTACTTC. Protein sequence: CASASGYEQYF.